Presented here are 22 T cell receptor beta chains from one specimen sequenced in a study of blood T cell repertoires in COVID-19. TCRdb's table, derived via immunoSEQ multiplex PCR, lists solely in-frame clones and lacks some. The data hold about 300,000 clones, with roughly 80% observed a single time. The sequenced sample consisted of peripheral blood. Source of these receptors: a human donor with COVID-19, enrolled during active disease. The donor label of this sample is uncertain.

This clone was observed a handful of times. CDR3 DNA: TGTGCCAGCAGGAGAGACAGGAGAAATTCACCCCTCCACTTT. Amino acid sequence: CASRRDRRNSPLHF. V and J are TRBV5-6 and TRBJ1-6, with D possibly matching TRBD1 (6 bases). CDR1 is SGHDT, CDR2 YYEEEE, per germline. V shed 5 bases and J shed 7 bases, with 13 bases lying between them. This CDR3 region has 14 residues.

The gene calls are TRBV28 and TRBJ1-3, with TRBD1 identical over 7 bases. Trimming at V came to 6 bases and at J to 3 bases, leaving 11 bases not matched to a gene. In germline, CDR1 is MDHEN, CDR2 SYDVKM. CDR3 size: 16 residues. Written as DNA, the CDR3 is TGTGCCAGCAGCCGATCGAGGACAGGCGGTGGAAACACCATATATTTT. It encodes CASSRSRTGGGNTIYF. Together with reference TRBV28 and TRBJ1-3, the CDR3 gives the full variable domain: DVKVTQSSRYLVKRTGEKVFLECVQDMDHENMFWYRQDPGLGLRLIYFSYDVKMKEKGDIPEGYSVSREKKERFSLILESASTNQTSMYLCASSRSRTGGGNTIYFGEGSWLTVV.

The table lists this clone with a few counts. The junction differs from germline at one of its ends, possibly a read error. The rearrangement joins TRBV4-2 to TRBJ2-7; 8 bases are a match to TRBD1. Germline CDR1 and CDR2: LGHNA and YNFKEQ. This CDR3 is 15 amino acids long. The CDR3 bases are TGTGCCAGCACCCAAAGGGGACAGGCGGACTACGAGCAGTACTTC. It yields the protein CASTQRGQADYEQYF.

This chain connects TRBV5-6 to TRBJ1-4; weak D call: TRBD1 (5 bases). V was cut by 5 bases and J by 4 bases, with 12 bases left in between. The CDR3 extends over 14 amino acids. Germline V lookup: CDR1 SGHDT, CDR2 YYEEEE. The CDR3 nucleotides read TGTGCCAGCAGTCCCGGGGGATATAATGAAAAACTGTTTTTT. Translated: CASSPGGYNEKLFF.

The chain employs TRBV11-2 and TRBJ2-1, with 8 bases that match TRBD1. V shed 4 bases and J 6 bases; nucleotides not matched to a gene: 11. Germline values: CDR1 SGHAT, CDR2 FQNNGV. The CDR3 is made up of 16 amino acids. In DNA, the CDR3 is TGTGCCAGCAGCTCTACCCGGGACAGGTCCCCCAATGAGCAGTTCTTC. This codes for CASSSTRDRSPNEQFF.

The V gene is TRBV4-1, the J gene TRBJ2-7; D might be TRBD1 (5 bases). V lost 5 bases to trimming and J lost 3 bases, with 14 bases between them. The CDR3 runs to 14 residues. Germline V gene sequence: CDR1 MGHRA, CDR2 YSYEKL. Written as DNA, the CDR3 is TGCGCCAGCAGCAGACAGACAGATTACTACGAGCAGTACTTC. As protein: CASSRQTDYYEQYF.

V usage is TRBV29-1 and J usage is TRBJ2-5; D is possibly TRBD2 (5 bases). The CDR3 is 13 residues long. The germline V gene encodes CDR1 SQVTM and CDR2 ANQGSEA. V was shortened by 7 bases and J by 2 bases, with 14 bases between the two germline ends. CDR3 sequence reads: CSAPSGSQETQYF. The CDR3 DNA is TGCAGCGCTCCCTCGGGAAGTCAAGAGACCCAGTACTTC. The entire variable domain, with the rest obtained from reference TRBV29-1 and TRBJ2-5, is as follows: SAVISQKPSRDICQRGTSLTIQCQVDSQVTMMFWYRQQPGQSLTLIATANQGSEATYESGFVIDKFPISRPNLTFSTLTVSNMSPEDSSIYLCSAPSGSQETQYFGPGTRLLVL.

This chain joins TRBV19 and TRBJ2-3, with 10 bases that match TRBD2. The V segment lost 8 bases and the J segment 0 bases; nucleotides outside the gene matches: 14. Germline V gives CDR1 LNHDA, CDR2 SQIVND (reference sequence). CDR3 length: 18 amino acids. The CDR3 DNA sequence: TGTGCCAGTGGGTCGGGACTAGCGAGCACCCCTAGCACAGATACGCAGTATTTT. It translates to CASGSGLASTPSTDTQYF. Full variable domain (missing parts from reference TRBV19 and TRBJ2-3): DGGITQSPKYLFRKEGQNVTLSCEQNLNHDAMYWYRQDPGQGLRLIYYSQIVNDFQKGDIAEGYSVSREKKESFPLTVTSAQKNPTAFYLCASGSGLASTPSTDTQYFGPGTRLTVL.

This chain connects TRBV10-3 to TRBJ2-7, with 8 bases aligning to TRBD1. The CDR3 totals 15 residues. Trimming took 0 bases from V and 1 from J; bases not matched to a gene: 2. Germline V lookup: CDR1 ENHRY, CDR2 SYGVKD. The CDR3 loop reads CAISESRDRSYEQYF. The CDR3 DNA sequence: TGTGCCATCAGTGAGTCCCGGGACAGGTCCTACGAGCAGTACTTC.

J is TRBJ1-1 and V is TRBV12-5; 9 bases line up with TRBD1. The junction had 2 bases not matched to a gene; V was cut back by 3 bases and J by 12 bases. CDR3 length: 11 residues. From germline, CDR1 is LGHNT and CDR2 FRNRAP. The DNA for the CDR3 is TGTGCTAGTGGTTTCGACAGGGGGACTTTCTTT. This translates into CASGFDRGTFF.

V gene TRBV28 combines with J gene TRBJ1-1; 9 bases fit TRBD1. Germline values: CDR1 MDHEN, CDR2 SYDVKM. V lost 10 bases, J lost 6 bases, and 6 bases stayed unmatched. This CDR3 comprises 12 residues. The CDR3 coding sequence is TGTGCCACGGGGACAGGGAGGTCTGAAGCTTTCTTT. Protein sequence: CATGTGRSEAFF. The full variable domain, with the rest looked up from reference TRBV28 and TRBJ1-1, is DVKVTQSSRYLVKRTGEKVFLECVQDMDHENMFWYRQDPGLGLRLIYFSYDVKMKEKGDIPEGYSVSREKKERFSLILESASTNQTSMYLCATGTGRSEAFFGQGTRLTVV.

The genes are TRBV28 and TRBJ1-2, with 11 bases aligning to TRBD1. The CDR3 extends over 15 amino acids. V shed 10 bases, J shed 7 bases, and the junction held 14 bases outside the gene matches. Germline V gene lookup returns CDR1 MDHEN and CDR2 SYDVKM. The CDR3 spells CATPTTPGTGGGYTF. Here the CDR3 DNA reads TGTGCCACGCCGACCACCCCCGGGACAGGGGGTGGCTACACCTTC.

In its sample, this clone was seen once. The chain has TRBV28 and TRBJ2-1; TRBD2 aligns across 9 bases. The CDR3 is 15 residues long. J gave up 4 bases and V 3 bases, and 4 bases lay outside the gene matches. CDR1 and CDR2 from the germline V gene are MDHEN and SYDVKM. The CDR3 sequence: CASSFRLAAYNEQFF. DNA for the CDR3: TGTGCCAGCAGTTTCCGACTAGCGGCTTACAATGAGCAGTTCTTC.

This chain uses TRBV30 with TRBJ1-2; D is undetermined. V was shortened by 3 bases and J by 6 bases, with 17 bases between the two germline ends. CDR1 and CDR2 (germline): GTSNPN, SVGIG (reference sequence). The length of the CDR3 is 14 residues. The DNA of the CDR3 is TGTGCCTGGAGCCCCGCCTCGACAAGCCATGGCTACACCTTC. Its protein is CAWSPASTSHGYTF.

This clone has just one count. This sequence joins TRBV27 and TRBJ1-6; 10 bases match TRBD1. The CDR3 has 16 residues. V was pared by 5 bases and J by 10 bases, with 11 bases of the junction left unmatched. CDR1 is MNHEY, CDR2 SMNVEV, per germline (reference sequence). In DNA form, the CDR3 reads TGTGCCAGCAGTGTTTTGGGACAGGGGCGCCCCTCACCCCTCCACTTT. Protein sequence: CASSVLGQGRPSPLHF.

This clone was seen a handful of times. V and J are TRBV6-5 and TRBJ2-7, with a tentative D call TRBD1 (5 bases). From germline, CDR1 is MNHEY and CDR2 SVGAGI. V was cut by 0 bases and J by 2 bases, with 8 bases left in between. The CDR3 length is 14 residues. Here the CDR3 DNA reads TGTGCCAGCAGTTACTCAAGGGGTCCCTACGAGCAGTACTTC. This sequence encodes CASSYSRGPYEQYF.

This chain joins TRBV19 and TRBJ2-2, with D possibly matching TRBD1 (6 bases). The CDR3 runs 15 residues. Germline-derived CDR1 and CDR2 are LNHDA and SQIVND (reference sequence). V shed 5 bases and J shed 3 bases, with 13 bases lying between them. The CDR3: CASSAQGWDTGELFF. The CDR3 nucleotides read TGTGCCAGTAGTGCCCAGGGGTGGGACACCGGGGAGCTGTTTTTT.

Of note for this clone: This specimen includes other DNA sequences encoding the same CDR3. The chain has TRBV18 and TRBJ2-7; D uncertain. Trimming left V 2 bases short and J 0 bases short, with 5 bases between. Germline V gene lookup returns CDR1 KGHSH and CDR2 LQKENI. CDR3 length: 13 amino acids. The CDR3 sequence is CASSPESSYEQYF. In DNA form, the CDR3 reads TGTGCCAGCTCACCAGAGAGCTCCTACGAGCAGTACTTC. Full variable domain (outside the CDR3, taken from reference TRBV18 and TRBJ2-7): NAGVMQNPRHLVRRRGQEARLRCSPMKGHSHVYWYRQLPEEGLKFMVYLQKENIIDESGMPKERFSAEFPKEGPSILRIQQVVRGDSAAYFCASSPESSYEQYFGPGTRLTVT.

This clone was counted a few times. The V and J genes are TRBV7-2 and TRBJ1-2, with 9 nucleotides matching TRBD1. Per the germline V gene, CDR1 is SGHTA and CDR2 is FQGNSA. The CDR3 spans 16 residues. V shed 3 bases, J shed 4 bases, and the junction held 9 bases outside the gene matches. The DNA for the CDR3 is TGTGCCAGCAGCTTGCCGACAGGGGGTCCAAGCTATGGCTACACCTTC. Amino acids: CASSLPTGGPSYGYTF.

The chain is built from TRBV18 and TRBJ1-5, with D unresolved. Germline CDR1 KGHSH, CDR2 LQKENI. The CDR3 is made up of 15 amino acids. V dropped 1 base and J dropped 0 bases, with 7 bases sitting between them. The CDR3: CASSPLSGSNQPQHF. The DNA for the CDR3 is TGTGCCAGCTCACCACTGTCCGGTAGCAATCAGCCCCAGCATTTT.

The chain employs TRBV6-5 and TRBJ2-2; 7 bases fit TRBD2. The J segment lost 11 bases and the V segment lost 4 bases, leaving 7 bases of the junction unmatched. CDR1 is MNHEY, CDR2 SVGAGI, per germline. The CDR3 consists of 13 residues. CDR3 DNA: TGTGCCAGCAGTTTAGCCCGGGGGGTCGAGCTGTTTTTT. Translation: CASSLARGVELFF.

The gene calls are TRBV5-1 and TRBJ2-1, with 8 positions matching TRBD1. Unmatched junction bases numbered 5, after V lost 4 bases and J lost 2 bases. The germline V gene encodes CDR1 SGHRS and CDR2 YFSETQ. The CDR3 has 15 residues. The CDR3, as DNA: TGCGCCAGCAGCCCCGGGACAGGTCCCTACAATGAGCAGTTCTTC. This gives the protein CASSPGTGPYNEQFF.